Listed below are T cell receptor beta chains from one sample, sequenced in a study of blood T cell repertoires in COVID-19. Sequencing used immunoSEQ multiplex PCR; TCRdb keeps in-frame clones, though not all of them. This table has about 280,000 clones, about 90% appearing once. The sample was peripheral blood. The receptors were gathered from a woman aged 25 to 39 with COVID-19, enrolled during active disease. The CDR3 runs from the conserved cysteine through the conserved F or W. The order of the fields is V gene, D gene, J gene, clone size, CDR3 protein, CDR3 DNA. The D gene is left open where the match is weak. The size field is filled for only some rows; it gives once, few, many or a size class.

TRBV19	TRBD2	TRBJ2-1	.	CASSIGLAAYNEQFF	TGTGCCAGTAGTATAGGTCTAGCGGCCTACAATGAGCAGTTCTTC
TRBV5-1	TRBD2	TRBJ2-7	few	CASSRLAGSYEQYF	TGCGCCAGCAGCCGACTAGCGGGATCGTACGAGCAGTACTTC
TRBV5-6	.	TRBJ2-7	.	CASSSPGQAGNEQYF	TGTGCCAGCAGCTCCCCAGGGCAGGCTGGGAACGAGCAGTACTTC
TRBV4-1	TRBD1	TRBJ1-5	.	CASKGQGAAQPQHF	TGCGCCAGCAAAGGACAGGGGGCAGCGCAGCCCCAGCATTTT
TRBV18	.	TRBJ1-4	.	CASSQSIAEKLFF	TGTGCCAGCTCACAGTCGATCGCGGAAAAACTGTTTTTT
TRBV19	.	TRBJ2-7	.	CASTQSPAGSWNEQYF	TGTGCCAGTACCCAATCTCCGGCGGGAAGTTGGAACGAGCAGTACTTC
TRBV21-1	.	TRBJ2-7	.	CASSKGQGKSYEQYF	TGTGCCAGCAGCAAAGGACAGGGGAAGTCCTACGAGCAGTACTTC
TRBV19	.	TRBJ1-1	.	CASEDRRVARAFF	TGTGCCAGCGAAGACAGGCGGGTGGCAAGAGCTTTCTTT
TRBV6-5	TRBD1	TRBJ1-1	once	CASSYRDRGDTEAFF	TGTGCCAGCAGTTACCGGGACAGGGGGGACACTGAAGCTTTCTTT
TRBV5-4	TRBD1	TRBJ1-1	.	CASSRQGEAFF	TGTGCCAGCAGCAGACAGGGCGAAGCTTTCTTT
TRBV5-1	.	TRBJ2-7	few	CASSFTGVPILYEQYF	TGCGCCAGCAGCTTTACCGGGGTCCCTATCCTCTACGAGCAGTACTTC
TRBV28	TRBD2	TRBJ2-1	once	CASELAAGYNEQFF	TGTGCCAGCGAACTAGCGGCGGGGTACAATGAGCAGTTCTTC
TRBV6-2/TRBV6-3	TRBD1	TRBJ1-5	.	CASSSSGQGNQPQHF	TGTGCCAGCAGTTCCTCGGGACAGGGGAATCAGCCCCAGCATTTT
TRBV6-6	TRBD1	TRBJ1-1	once	CASKDTGTATEAFF	TGTGCCAGCAAAGATACCGGGACAGCCACTGAAGCTTTCTTT
TRBV4-1	TRBD2	TRBJ2-2	.	CASSQDSLAGVNTGELFF	TGCGCCAGCAGCCAAGATAGTCTAGCGGGAGTAAACACCGGGGAGCTGTTTTTT
TRBV9	TRBD1	TRBJ1-3	.	CASSAKMKRTGDGNTIYF	TGTGCCAGCAGCGCCAAGATGAAAAGAACAGGGGATGGAAACACCATATATTTT
TRBV11-3	.	TRBJ2-1	.	CASSFGGGTYNEQFF	TGTGCCAGCAGCTTCGGTGGGGGCACCTACAATGAGCAGTTCTTC
TRBV11-2	.	TRBJ1-1	.	CASSLAGGLNTEAFF	TGTGCCAGCAGCTTAGCGGGAGGACTGAACACTGAAGCTTTCTTT
TRBV5-1	.	TRBJ2-7	.	CASSLSGTLNEQYF	TGCGCCAGCAGCTTATCCGGGACTCTGAACGAGCAGTACTTC
TRBV7-6	TRBD1	TRBJ1-1	.	CASSLAAIHRGRMNTEAFF	TGTGCCAGCAGCTTAGCAGCAATCCACAGGGGGCGGATGAACACTGAAGCTTTCTTT
TRBV7-9	.	TRBJ2-5	.	CASSYEKRTQETQYF	TGTGCCAGCAGCTACGAAAAGAGAACCCAAGAGACCCAGTACTTC
TRBV19	TRBD1	TRBJ1-1	.	CASRGRVNTEAFF	TGTGCCAGCAGGGGGCGGGTGAACACTGAAGCTTTCTTT
TRBV12-1	.	TRBJ1-4	.	CAIPQLLGGSGEKLFF	TGTGCCATCCCACAGCTCCTAGGGGGCTCGGGTGAAAAACTGTTTTTT
TRBV18	.	TRBJ1-5	.	CASSPPQGRGNQPQHF	TGTGCCAGCTCACCACCTCAGGGAAGAGGCAATCAGCCCCAGCATTTT
TRBV18	.	TRBJ1-5	.	CASSPGGGNQPQHF	TGTGCCAGCTCCCCCGGGGGAGGCAATCAGCCCCAGCATTTT
TRBV2	.	TRBJ2-5	.	CASSGDRGETQYF	TGTGCCAGCAGTGGGGACCGGGGGGAGACCCAGTACTTC
TRBV15	TRBD2	TRBJ2-3	.	CATSRLAGEADTQYF	TGTGCCACCAGCAGACTAGCGGGAGAGGCGGATACGCAGTATTTT
TRBV5-5	.	TRBJ1-3	.	CASSPGLPGNTIYF	TGTGCCAGCAGCCCGGGACTGCCTGGAAACACCATATATTTT
TRBV10-3	TRBD1	TRBJ2-1	.	CATRPRSGQGRDEQFF	TGTGCCACGAGACCCCGTTCAGGACAGGGACGCGATGAGCAGTTCTTC
TRBV28	TRBD2	TRBJ2-7	.	CASRKGLAGGSLGFEQYF	TGTGCCAGCAGAAAAGGACTAGCGGGAGGATCATTGGGATTCGAGCAGTACTTC
TRBV19	TRBD1	TRBJ2-3	.	CASQDGTGETDTQYF	TGTGCCAGCCAGGACGGGACAGGGGAAACAGATACGCAGTATTTT
TRBV5-1	TRBD2	TRBJ2-5	.	CASRGTRANQETQYF	TGCGCCAGCAGGGGGACTAGGGCGAACCAAGAGACCCAGTACTTC
TRBV18	TRBD1	TRBJ2-3	.	CASSPPRGRIDTQYF	TGTGCCAGCTCACCACCGAGGGGGCGAATAGATACGCAGTATTTT
TRBV24-1	TRBD1	TRBJ2-2	.	CATSDSGGWAGELFF	TGTGCCACCAGTGACTCAGGGGGCTGGGCCGGGGAGCTGTTTTTT
TRBV4-1	TRBD1	TRBJ2-1	.	CASSQGGTGVYNEQFF	TGCGCCAGCAGCCAAGGGGGGACAGGAGTCTACAATGAGCAGTTCTTC
TRBV27	.	TRBJ2-3	.	CASSPGGTDTQYF	TGTGCCAGCAGTCCTGGGGGGACAGATACGCAGTATTTT
TRBV29-1	.	TRBJ2-7	.	CSVVGGYEQYF	TGCAGCGTTGTGGGGGGCTACGAGCAGTACTTC
TRBV6-5	.	TRBJ2-1	.	CASRATGGRNEQFF	TGTGCCAGCAGAGCGACAGGAGGACGCAATGAGCAGTTCTTC
TRBV5-1	.	TRBJ1-5	.	CASSFGESNQPQHF	TGCGCCAGCAGCTTCGGGGAAAGCAATCAGCCCCAGCATTTT
TRBV5-5	.	TRBJ1-2	.	CASSPGVPANGYTF	TGTGCCAGCAGCCCTGGAGTCCCGGCTAATGGCTACACCTTC
TRBV5-4	TRBD2	TRBJ2-1	.	CASSRGTSVHEQFF	TGTGCCAGCAGCAGAGGGACTAGCGTCCATGAGCAGTTCTTC
TRBV7-3	.	TRBJ1-2	.	CASSLSGAANYGYTF	TGTGCCAGCAGCTTAAGCGGGGCGGCTAACTATGGCTACACCTTC
TRBV7-9	.	TRBJ1-5	.	CASSSTNQPQHF	TGTGCCAGCAGCTCCACAAATCAGCCCCAGCATTTT
TRBV15	.	TRBJ1-2	.	CATSRALQGNYGYTF	TGTGCCACCAGCAGAGCTCTCCAGGGGAACTATGGCTACACCTTC
TRBV7-2	.	TRBJ2-1	.	CASSGSRSYNEQFF	TGTGCCAGCAGTGGGAGTCGATCCTACAATGAGCAGTTCTTC
TRBV3-1/TRBV3-2	TRBD1	TRBJ1-1	.	CASTRGQYEAFF	TGTGCCAGCACCAGGGGACAGTACGAAGCTTTCTTT
TRBV9	.	TRBJ2-2	.	CASSGPTGELFF	TGTGCCAGCAGTGGCCCCACCGGGGAGCTGTTTTTT
TRBV3-1/TRBV3-2	.	TRBJ2-7	few	CASSHTYEQYF	TGTGCCAGCAGCCACACCTACGAGCAGTACTTC
TRBV5-1	.	TRBJ1-2	.	CASSLHGTNYGYTF	TGCGCCAGCAGCTTGCACGGGACAAACTATGGCTACACCTTC
TRBV12-3/TRBV12-4	TRBD1	TRBJ1-1	few	CASSQGGTEAFF	TGTGCCAGCAGTCAGGGGGGCACTGAAGCTTTCTTT